A single T cell receptor beta chain is shown here with its context. The antigen is unknown. The CDR3 runs to 18 residues. The entry originates in a study of OX40 agonist ivuxolimab in advanced cancers. Study-level information: Dose-escalation cases comprised hepatocellular carcinoma, melanoma, renal cell or head and neck cancer. Study observations and caveats: Patients with a partial response at 0.1-3.0 mg/kg had among the lowest clonal expansion.

Sequencing was performed with immunoSEQ multiplex PCR; in TCRdb, only in-frame clones are kept and a portion is missing. The sample has around 30,000 clones, roughly 89% seen once. The sequences come from CD4+ or CD8+ T cells sorted from blood, collected in a trial of the OX40 agonist ivuxolimab. The TCR sequence derives from an adult with an advanced solid tumor such as melanoma, head and neck, liver or kidney cancer. The chain is built from TRBV21-1 and TRBJ1-1. TRBV21-1 corresponds to a pseudogene. The CDR3 spells CASPEVVLPAPMNTEAFF. The CDR3 region has the DNA TGTGCCAGCCCTGAGGTCGTCCTCCCGGCGCCCATGAACACTGAAGCTTTCTTT.